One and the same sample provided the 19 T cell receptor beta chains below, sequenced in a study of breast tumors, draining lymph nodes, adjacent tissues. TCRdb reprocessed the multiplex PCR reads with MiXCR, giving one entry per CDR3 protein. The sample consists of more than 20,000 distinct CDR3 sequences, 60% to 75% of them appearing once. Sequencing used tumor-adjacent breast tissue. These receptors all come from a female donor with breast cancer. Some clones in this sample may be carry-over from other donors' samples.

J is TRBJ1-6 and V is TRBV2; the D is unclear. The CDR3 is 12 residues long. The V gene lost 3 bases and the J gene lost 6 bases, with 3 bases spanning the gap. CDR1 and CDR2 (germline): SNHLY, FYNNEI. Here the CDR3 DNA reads TGTGCCAGCAGTGACCCTAATTCACCCCTCCACTTT. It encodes CASSDPNSPLHF. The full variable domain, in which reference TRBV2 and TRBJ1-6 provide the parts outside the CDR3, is EPEVTQTPSHQVTQMGQEVILRCVPISNHLYFYWYRQILGQKVEFLVSFYNNEISEKSEIFDDQFSVERPDGSNFTLKIRSTKLEDSAMYFCASSDPNSPLHFGNGTRLTVT.

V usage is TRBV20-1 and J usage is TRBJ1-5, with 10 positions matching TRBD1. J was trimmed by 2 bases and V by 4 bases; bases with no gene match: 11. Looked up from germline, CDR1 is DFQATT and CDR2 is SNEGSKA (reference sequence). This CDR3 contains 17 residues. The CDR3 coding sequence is TGCAGTGCTAAGGAGGGACAGGGGTTGTTGGGCAATCAGCCCCAGCATTTT. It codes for CSAKEGQGLLGNQPQHF.

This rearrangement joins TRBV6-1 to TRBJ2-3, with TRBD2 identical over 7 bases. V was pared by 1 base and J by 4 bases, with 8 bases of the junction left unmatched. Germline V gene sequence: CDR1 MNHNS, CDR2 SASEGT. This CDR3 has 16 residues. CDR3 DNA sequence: TGTGCCAGCAGTGAAGGGACTAGGGTCTGGGCAGATACGCAGTATTTT. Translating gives CASSEGTRVWADTQYF.

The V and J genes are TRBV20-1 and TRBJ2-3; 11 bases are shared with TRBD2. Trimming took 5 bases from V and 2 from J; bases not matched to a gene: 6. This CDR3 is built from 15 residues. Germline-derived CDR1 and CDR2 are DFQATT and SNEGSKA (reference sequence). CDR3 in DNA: TGCAGTGCTGGGGAGACTAGCGGGGTCACAGATACGCAGTATTTT. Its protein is CSAGETSGVTDTQYF.

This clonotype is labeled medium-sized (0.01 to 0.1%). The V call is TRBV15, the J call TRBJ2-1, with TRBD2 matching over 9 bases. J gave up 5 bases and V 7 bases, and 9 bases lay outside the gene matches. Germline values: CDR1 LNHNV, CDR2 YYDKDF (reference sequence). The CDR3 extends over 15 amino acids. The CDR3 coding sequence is TGTGCCACCAAGATCACGGGACTAGCAGACAATGAGCAGTTCTTC. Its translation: CATKITGLADNEQFF. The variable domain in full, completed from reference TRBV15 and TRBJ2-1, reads DAMVIQNPRYQVTQFGKPVTLSCSQTLNHNVMYWYQQKSSQAPKLLFHYYDKDFNNEADTPDNFQSRRPNTSFCFLDIRSPGLGDTAMYLCATKITGLADNEQFFGPGTRLTVL.

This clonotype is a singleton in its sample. This chain's CDR3 is CASSQGRTNYNEQFF. DNA of the CDR3: TGTGCCAGCAGCCAAGGACGGACGAACTACAATGAGCAGTTCTTC. The gene calls are TRBV12-3 or TRBV12-4 and TRBJ2-1; D gene ambiguous. V shed 6 bases and J shed 3 bases, with 15 bases lying between them. The CDR3 is 15 residues long.

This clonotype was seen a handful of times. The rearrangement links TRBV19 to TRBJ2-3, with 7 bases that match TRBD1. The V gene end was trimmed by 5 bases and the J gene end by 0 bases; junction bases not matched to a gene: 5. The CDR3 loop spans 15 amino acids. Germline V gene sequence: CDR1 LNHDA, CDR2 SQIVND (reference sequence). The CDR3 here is CASSPRTGSTDTQYF. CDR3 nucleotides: TGTGCCAGTAGTCCTCGGACAGGCAGCACAGATACGCAGTATTTT. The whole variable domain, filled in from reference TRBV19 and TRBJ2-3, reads DGGITQSPKYLFRKEGQNVTLSCEQNLNHDAMYWYRQDPGQGLRLIYYSQIVNDFQKGDIAEGYSVSREKKESFPLTVTSAQKNPTAFYLCASSPRTGSTDTQYFGPGTRLTVL.

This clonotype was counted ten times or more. As DNA, the CDR3 is TGTGCCAGCAGTCCCACCTACCAGGGGCTCGGAGCCACAGATACGCAGTATTTT. It encodes CASSPTYQGLGATDTQYF. This chain connects TRBV27 to TRBJ2-3; D may be TRBD1 (6 bases). The CDR3 runs 18 residues. Trimming took off 5 bases at V and 2 bases at J, with 23 bases between the two ends. Germline CDR1 is MNHEY and CDR2 is SMNVEV (reference sequence).

CDR3 bases: TGTGCCAGCAGTTACTCTGTTTTTGCAGGTCGGAACACTGAAGCTTTCTTT. Its protein is CASSYSVFAGRNTEAFF. The rearrangement uses TRBV6-5 and TRBJ1-1, with D hard to call. The germline V and J ends were trimmed by 0 bases and 1 base, with 15 bases remaining between them. Per the germline V gene, CDR1 is MNHEY and CDR2 is SVGAGI. The CDR3 runs to 17 residues.

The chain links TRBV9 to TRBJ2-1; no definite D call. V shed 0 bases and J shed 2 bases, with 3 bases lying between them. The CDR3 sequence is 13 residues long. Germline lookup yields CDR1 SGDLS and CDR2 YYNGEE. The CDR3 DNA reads TGTGCCAGCAGCGTAGCTACCTACAATGAGCAGTTCTTC. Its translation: CASSVATYNEQFF.

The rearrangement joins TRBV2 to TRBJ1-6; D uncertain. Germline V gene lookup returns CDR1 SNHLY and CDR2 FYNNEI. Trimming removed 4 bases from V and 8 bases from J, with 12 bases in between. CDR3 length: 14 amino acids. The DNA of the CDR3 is TGTGCCAGCAGTGGACCCCGTGGTGATTCACCCCTCCACTTT. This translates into CASSGPRGDSPLHF. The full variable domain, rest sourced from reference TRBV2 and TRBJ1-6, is EPEVTQTPSHQVTQMGQEVILRCVPISNHLYFYWYRQILGQKVEFLVSFYNNEISEKSEIFDDQFSVERPDGSNFTLKIRSTKLEDSAMYFCASSGPRGDSPLHFGNGTRLTVT.

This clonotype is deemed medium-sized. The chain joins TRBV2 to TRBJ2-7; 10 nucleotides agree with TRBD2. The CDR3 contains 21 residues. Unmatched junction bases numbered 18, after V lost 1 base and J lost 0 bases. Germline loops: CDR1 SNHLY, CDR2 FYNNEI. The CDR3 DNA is TGTGCCAGCAGTGAAGGGCAAAGACTGACTAGCGGGCCCCTCAGCTCCTACGAGCAGTACTTC. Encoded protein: CASSEGQRLTSGPLSSYEQYF.

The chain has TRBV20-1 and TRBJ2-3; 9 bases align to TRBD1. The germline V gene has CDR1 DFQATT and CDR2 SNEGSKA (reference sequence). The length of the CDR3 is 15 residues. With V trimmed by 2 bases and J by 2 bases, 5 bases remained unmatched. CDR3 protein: CSARQGQGYTDTQYF. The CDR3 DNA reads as TGCAGTGCTAGACAGGGACAGGGCTACACAGATACGCAGTATTTT.

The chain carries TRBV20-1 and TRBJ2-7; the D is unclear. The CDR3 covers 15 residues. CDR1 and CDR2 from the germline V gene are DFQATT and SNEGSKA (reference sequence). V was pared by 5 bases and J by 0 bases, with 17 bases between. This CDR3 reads CSAEILHESSYEQYF. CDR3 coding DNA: TGCAGTGCTGAAATCCTCCACGAAAGCTCCTACGAGCAGTACTTC.

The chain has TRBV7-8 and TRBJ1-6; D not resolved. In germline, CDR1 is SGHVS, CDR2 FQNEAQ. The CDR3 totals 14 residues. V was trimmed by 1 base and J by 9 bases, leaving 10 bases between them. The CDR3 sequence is CASSLGGVGSPLHF. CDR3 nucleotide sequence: TGTGCCAGCAGCTTAGGCGGGGTTGGTTCACCCCTCCACTTT. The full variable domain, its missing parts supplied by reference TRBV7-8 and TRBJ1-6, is GAGVSQSPRYKVAKRGQDVALRCDPISGHVSLFWYQQALGQGPEFLTYFQNEAQLDKSGLPSDRFFAERPEGSVSTLKIQRTQQEDSAVYLCASSLGGVGSPLHFGNGTRLTVT.

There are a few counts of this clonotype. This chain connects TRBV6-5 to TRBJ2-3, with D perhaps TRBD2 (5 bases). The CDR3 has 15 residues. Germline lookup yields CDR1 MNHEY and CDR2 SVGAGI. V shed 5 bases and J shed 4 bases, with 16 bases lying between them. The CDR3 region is CASSLRLAEADTQYF. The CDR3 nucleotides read TGTGCCAGCAGTCTCCGCCTAGCTGAGGCAGATACGCAGTATTTT.

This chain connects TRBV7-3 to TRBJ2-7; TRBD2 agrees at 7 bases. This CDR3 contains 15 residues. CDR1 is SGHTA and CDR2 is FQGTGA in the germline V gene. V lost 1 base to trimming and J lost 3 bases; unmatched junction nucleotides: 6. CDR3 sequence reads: CASSLNGGGGYEQYF. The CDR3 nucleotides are TGTGCCAGCAGCTTAAATGGTGGGGGGGGCTACGAGCAGTACTTC. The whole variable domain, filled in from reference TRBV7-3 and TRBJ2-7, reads GAGVSQTPSNKVTEKGKYVELRCDPISGHTALYWYRQSLGQGPEFLIYFQGTGAADDSGLPNDRFFAVRPEGSVSTLKIQRTERGDSAVYLCASSLNGGGGYEQYFGPGTRLTVT.

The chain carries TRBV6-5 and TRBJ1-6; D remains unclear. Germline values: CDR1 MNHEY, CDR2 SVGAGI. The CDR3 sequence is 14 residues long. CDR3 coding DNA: TGTGGGACGGGAGTTCCAAATCTAAATTCACCCCTCCACTTT. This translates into CGTGVPNLNSPLHF.

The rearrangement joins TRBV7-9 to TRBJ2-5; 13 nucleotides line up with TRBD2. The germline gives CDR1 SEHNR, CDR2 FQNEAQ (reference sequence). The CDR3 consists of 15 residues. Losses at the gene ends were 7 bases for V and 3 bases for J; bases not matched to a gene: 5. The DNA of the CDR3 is TGTGCCAGCATGACTAGCGGGAGGCCCGAAGAGACCCAGTACTTC. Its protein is CASMTSGRPEETQYF.